The 28 T cell receptor beta chains presented below share a single source sample, sequenced in a study of cytomegalovirus exposure and HLA in healthy donors. PCR primers comprised 60 Vbeta and 13 Jbeta primers. The assay was immunoSEQ multiplex PCR, and TCRdb's table has in-frame clones only and misses some. Found here are fewer than 150,000 clones, 70% to 75% of them singletons; the top ten hold 1.5% to 2%. The sequencing sample was made of PBMCs. The receptors stem from a woman in her 30s in good health and CMV-seronegative.

V usage is TRBV27 and J usage is TRBJ2-6; 9 positions agree with TRBD1. With 6 bases clipped from V and 0 bases from J, the junction kept 6 bases outside the gene matches. The CDR3 sequence is 17 residues long. The germline gives CDR1 MNHEY, CDR2 SMNVEV (reference sequence). CDR3 sequence: CASSPWTGDSGANVLTF. For the CDR3, the DNA is TGTGCCAGCAGCCCGTGGACAGGGGACTCTGGGGCCAACGTCCTGACTTTC.

The chain links TRBV28 to TRBJ2-2; 10 bases are shared with TRBD1. J was trimmed by 5 bases and V by 6 bases; bases with no gene match: 15. Germline V lookup: CDR1 MDHEN, CDR2 SYDVKM. The CDR3 covers 18 residues. The CDR3 bases are TGTGCCAGCAGCGGGACAGGGGACATTTGGTCCCCGACCGGGGAGCTGTTTTTT. Protein sequence: CASSGTGDIWSPTGELFF.

The chain joins TRBV5-3 to TRBJ1-2; D remains ambiguous. TRBV5-3 is known as an ORF, though its function is uncertain. Deletions cut 3 bases from V and 4 bases from J, with 22 bases between. This CDR3 is 17 amino acids long. In DNA, the CDR3 is TGTGCCAGAAGCTCGGCCATGGCAGGCCCAAAGATCTATGGCTACACCTTC. Translated, it gives CARSSAMAGPKIYGYTF.

The rearrangement uses TRBV5-1 and TRBJ2-2; 7 bases map to TRBD2. This CDR3 has 13 residues. Looked up from germline, CDR1 is SGHRS and CDR2 is YFSETQ. J lost 7 bases, V lost 2 bases, and 2 bases had no gene match. CDR3 nucleotides: TGCGCCAGCAGCTTCCGGGAGGACGGGGAGCTGTTTTTT. Protein: CASSFREDGELFF. Together with reference TRBV5-1 and TRBJ2-2, the CDR3 gives the full variable domain: KAGVTQTPRYLIKTRGQQVTLSCSPISGHRSVSWYQQTPGQGLQFLFEYFSETQRNKGNFPGRFSGRQFSNSRSEMNVSTLELGDSALYLCASSFREDGELFFGEGSRLTVL.

The V call is TRBV7-3, the J call TRBJ1-5; D might be TRBD1 (6 bases). V lost 4 bases and J 7 bases, leaving 17 bases between the germline ends. CDR3 length: 15 amino acids. Germline assignment: CDR1 SGHTA and CDR2 FQGTGA. CDR3 amino acids: CASSSLTGTSQPQHF. The CDR3 nucleotides are TGTGCCAGCAGCTCCCTTACAGGGACCTCCCAGCCCCAGCATTTT.

This clone turned up a few times. The chain couples TRBV10-3 to TRBJ2-1; 12 bases match TRBD1. V trimming: 2 bases; J trimming: 9 bases; junction bases outside the gene matches: 11. Germline CDR1 is ENHRY and CDR2 is SYGVKD. The CDR3 spans 17 residues. DNA for the CDR3: TGTGCCATCAGTGAGAGGGTGGGGGGACAGGGGGCGAGTGAGCAGTTCTTC. Protein sequence: CAISERVGGQGASEQFF.

This rearrangement joins TRBV9 to TRBJ1-2; D gene ambiguous. The germline V gene has CDR1 SGDLS and CDR2 YYNGEE. Trimming cost V 6 bases and J 4 bases, with 13 bases left between them. The CDR3 spans 13 residues. In DNA form, the CDR3 reads TGTGCCAGCAACGGAGCGGCGGGCTATGGCTACACCTTC. It encodes CASNGAAGYGYTF.

In DNA, the CDR3 is TGTGCCTCCCGGGGAGGACGAGAGACCCAGTACTTC. Protein product: CASRGGRETQYF. This chain joins TRBV19 and TRBJ2-5; maybe TRBD2 (6 bases). CDR1 LNHDA and CDR2 SQIVND come from the germline V gene (reference sequence). The CDR3 sequence is 12 residues long. The germline V and J ends were trimmed by 11 bases and 4 bases, with 14 bases remaining between them.

This sequence joins TRBV7-3 and TRBJ1-1, with no clear D. Germline V gene sequence: CDR1 SGHTA, CDR2 FQGTGA. The ends were cut back, 1 base at V and 1 base at J, with 10 bases in the middle. This CDR3 comprises 15 residues. CDR3 region: CASSLIVTGNTEAFF. In DNA, the CDR3 is TGTGCCAGCAGCTTAATCGTGACGGGGAACACTGAAGCTTTCTTT.

This clone was seen a single time. This chain joins TRBV7-3 and TRBJ2-3, with D possibly being TRBD2 (5 bases). Germline CDR1 and CDR2: SGHTA and FQGTGA. V lost 1 base to trimming and J lost 5 bases, with 22 bases between them. This CDR3 contains 18 residues. The CDR3 DNA reads as TGTGCCAGCAGCTTAAATAGCCTTTCCGGGAATTCATTAGATACGCAGTATTTT. Protein: CASSLNSLSGNSLDTQYF.

The DNA for the CDR3 is TGTGCCAGCAGTTACTCGGAGTACCAAGAGACCCAGTACTTC. It codes for CASSYSEYQETQYF. J is TRBJ2-5 and V is TRBV6-6; unclear D gene. Trimming stripped 0 bases from V and 0 bases from J, with 5 bases between. This CDR3 comprises 14 residues. The V gene's germline CDR1 is MNHNY and CDR2 SVGAGI (reference sequence).

The chain is built from TRBV15 and TRBJ2-7; 9 positions agree with TRBD1. Germline lookup yields CDR1 LNHNV and CDR2 YYDKDF (reference sequence). Losses at the gene ends were 0 bases for V and 4 bases for J; bases not matched to a gene: 4. The CDR3 has 15 residues. As DNA, the CDR3 is TGTGCCACCAGCAGAGATCCGGGACAGGGATACGAGCAGTACTTC. This encodes CATSRDPGQGYEQYF.

This chain uses TRBV5-4 with TRBJ1-6; 12 positions agree with TRBD1. Germline CDR1 is SGHNT and CDR2 is YYREEE (reference sequence). This CDR3 is 15 amino acids long. V lost 3 bases and J lost 12; bases outside the gene matches: 7. In DNA form, the CDR3 reads TGTGCCAGCAGCTCGGGGGACAGGGGGCATAGACCCCTCCACTTT. Protein sequence: CASSSGDRGHRPLHF.

J is TRBJ2-5 and V is TRBV5-4, with TRBD1 identical over 10 bases. J gave up 9 bases and V 4 bases, and 9 bases lay outside the gene matches. In germline, CDR1 is SGHNT, CDR2 YYREEE (reference sequence). CDR3 length: 14 residues. The CDR3: CASSPTGQGEAQYF. CDR3 DNA sequence: TGTGCCAGCAGCCCGACAGGACAGGGGGAGGCCCAGTACTTC.

The rearrangement joins TRBV4-2 to TRBJ2-3, with TRBD2 identical over 8 bases. The CDR3 sequence is 15 residues long. Trimming cost V 8 bases and J 0 bases; bases outside gene matches: 7. Germline loops: CDR1 LGHNA, CDR2 YNFKEQ. CDR3 protein: CASGLAGPSTDTQYF. As DNA, the CDR3 is TGTGCCAGCGGATTAGCGGGGCCGAGCACAGATACGCAGTATTTT.

The chain is built from TRBV9 and TRBJ1-4; 7 bases line up with TRBD1. Germline lookup yields CDR1 SGDLS and CDR2 YYNGEE. The CDR3 runs 13 residues. V lost 2 bases, J lost 7 bases, and 2 bases stayed unmatched. The CDR3 loop is CASSVTGTEKLFF. The CDR3 bases are TGTGCCAGCAGCGTGACAGGGACTGAAAAACTGTTTTTT. The whole variable domain, filled in from reference TRBV9 and TRBJ1-4, reads DSGVTQTPKHLITATGQRVTLRCSPRSGDLSVYWYQQSLDQGLQFLIQYYNGEERAKGNILERFSAQQFPDLHSELNLSSLELGDSALYFCASSVTGTEKLFFGSGTQLSVL.

This chain connects TRBV7-8 to TRBJ1-1; D call uncertain. V gave up 6 bases and J gave up 2 bases, with 13 bases separating them. Germline lookup yields CDR1 SGHVS and CDR2 FQNEAQ. CDR3 length: 14 amino acids. The CDR3 sequence: CASRPIEGNTEAFF. DNA for the CDR3: TGTGCCAGCAGGCCCATCGAGGGTAACACTGAAGCTTTCTTT. The full variable domain, rest sourced from reference TRBV7-8 and TRBJ1-1, is GAGVSQSPRYKVAKRGQDVALRCDPISGHVSLFWYQQALGQGPEFLTYFQNEAQLDKSGLPSDRFFAERPEGSVSTLKIQRTQQEDSAVYLCASRPIEGNTEAFFGQGTRLTVV.

The CDR3: CASSPGQGISYEQYF. The CDR3 DNA reads TGTGCCAGCAGCCCCGGACAGGGGATATCCTACGAGCAGTACTTC. The rearrangement joins TRBV6-6 to TRBJ2-7; 9 positions agree with TRBD1. V shed 6 bases, J shed 1 base, and the junction held 7 bases outside the gene matches. In germline, CDR1 is MNHNY, CDR2 SVGAGI (reference sequence). This CDR3 spans 15 amino acids.

The chain uses TRBV6-5 and TRBJ1-5; D perhaps matches TRBD1 (5 bases). This CDR3 contains 13 residues. Trimming took off 6 bases at V and 6 bases at J, with 12 bases between the two ends. Germline V gene sequence: CDR1 MNHEY, CDR2 SVGAGI. CDR3 in DNA: TGTGCCAGCAGCAAGAGCGGGGGTCAGCCCCAGCATTTT. Translation: CASSKSGGQPQHF.

This clone was seen more than once but under ten times. The chain couples TRBV19 to TRBJ1-2; 9 bases line up with TRBD1. The CDR3 length is 15 residues. The germline V gene encodes CDR1 LNHDA and CDR2 SQIVND (reference sequence). The V segment lost 7 bases and the J segment 0 bases; nucleotides outside the gene matches: 6. The CDR3 loop is CASKDRGFSNYGYTF. CDR3 sequence (DNA): TGTGCCAGTAAAGACAGGGGGTTTTCTAACTATGGCTACACCTTC.

The chain employs TRBV10-1 and TRBJ2-1; a weak D match, TRBD2 (5 bases). Germline lookup yields CDR1 WNHNN and CDR2 SYGVQD (reference sequence). CDR3 length: 12 residues. V was trimmed by 0 bases and J by 10 bases, leaving 7 bases between them. For the CDR3, the DNA is TGCGCCAGCAGTGAGTCCGGGAAAGAGCAGTTCTTC. As protein: CASSESGKEQFF.

With regard to this clone: In the same sample, other DNA sequences code for this CDR3. In nucleotides, the CDR3 is TGTGCCAGCAGTCAGAACACCGGGGAGCTGTTTTTT. It yields the protein CASSQNTGELFF. The genes are TRBV6-6 and TRBJ2-2; D not resolved. Germline CDR1 reads MNHNY; CDR2 reads SVGAGI (reference sequence). V lost 5 bases and J lost 1, with 2 bases in between. The CDR3 extends over 12 amino acids.

The J gene is TRBJ2-7, the V gene TRBV7-8; perhaps TRBD1 as D (6 bases). The CDR3 length is 18 residues. The germline V gene has CDR1 SGHVS and CDR2 FQNEAQ. Trimming removed 0 bases at V and 3 bases at J, with 21 bases between. The DNA for the CDR3 is TGTGCCAGCAGCTTAGCCCCTACAGGGTTGGCGGTTAGCTACGAGCAGTACGTC. Its translation is CASSLAPTGLAVSYEQYV.

V usage is TRBV5-6 and J usage is TRBJ1-6; the D is unclear. The CDR3 is made up of 14 amino acids. Germline loops: CDR1 SGHDT, CDR2 YYEEEE. V lost 0 bases and J 7 bases, leaving 8 bases between the germline ends. CDR3 nucleotides: TGTGCCAGCAGCTTGGGGCAGGCGAATTCACCCCTCCACTTT. Translated, it gives CASSLGQANSPLHF.

The rearrangement links TRBV5-6 to TRBJ2-3; possibly TRBD1 for D (6 bases). The CDR3 runs 14 residues. V shed 4 bases and J shed 0 bases, with 9 bases lying between them. The V gene's germline CDR1 is SGHDT and CDR2 YYEEEE. CDR3 residues: CASSVGASTDTQYF. The CDR3 region has the DNA TGTGCCAGCAGCGTGGGGGCCAGCACAGATACGCAGTATTTT.

A few counts support this clone. The chain carries TRBV5-6 and TRBJ2-3; 7 positions agree with TRBD1. Germline loops: CDR1 SGHDT, CDR2 YYEEEE. The CDR3 loop spans 17 amino acids. The V gene end was trimmed by 4 bases and the J gene end by 2 bases; junction bases not matched to a gene: 13. In nucleotides, the CDR3 is TGTGCCAGCAGCCCAAGAACAGGGGCGTTATTCACAGATACGCAGTATTTT. Translation: CASSPRTGALFTDTQYF.

The chain links TRBV5-6 to TRBJ2-3; TRBD2 matches at 12 bases. J lost 0 bases, V lost 2 bases, and 1 base had no gene match. Germline V gene sequence: CDR1 SGHDT, CDR2 YYEEEE. The CDR3 is 16 residues long. This CDR3 is CASSFGTSGSTDTQYF. CDR3 bases: TGTGCCAGCAGCTTCGGGACTAGCGGGAGCACAGATACGCAGTATTTT.

The chain is built from TRBV19 and TRBJ1-5; D might be TRBD1 (6 bases). V was cut by 4 bases and J by 3 bases, with 16 bases left in between. CDR3 length: 16 residues. The germline CDR1 and CDR2 sequences are LNHDA and SQIVND (reference sequence). The CDR3 loop is CASSNPRGNTNQPQHF. The CDR3 nucleotides are TGTGCCAGTAGTAACCCCAGGGGAAATACCAATCAGCCCCAGCATTTT.